This TCR beta chain came from a study of metastatic and nonmetastatic thyroid tumors. Across the study: Repertoire comparisons spanned blood and tumor or nodule tissue from malignant and benign thyroid patients. Findings and caveats of the study: Reportedly, malignant thyroid tumors had significantly higher TCR beta diversity than benign nodules, in blood and tumor.

Prior to thyroid surgery, none of the patients had received any treatment. Authors' methods: Differences in CDR3 between clinicopathological groups were drawn on to build a classifier intended to discriminate distant-metastatic papillary thyroid cancer patients. Using MiXCR, TCRdb re-called clones from the PCR reads. The V and J calls and clone size are TCRdb's, not the authors'. The table has around 89,000 clones, approximately 15% seen once. This clone was detected ten times or more. Its target is unknown. Germline-derived CDR1 and CDR2 are SNHLY and FYNNEI. The CDR3 totals 15 residues. V was trimmed by 6 bases and J by 1 base, leaving 12 bases between them.

The chain combines TRBV2 with TRBJ1-4; D unresolved. The receptor was derived from a female donor with papillary thyroid cancer or a benign thyroid nodule (not recorded which). Some clones in this sample may be carry-over from other donors' samples. The sample comprised blood. The CDR3 reads CASREDRGTNEKLFF. The DNA for the CDR3 is TGTGCCAGCAGGGAGGACCGGGGAACTAATGAAAAACTGTTTTTT.